This T cell receptor (beta chain) was observed in a study of response to subunit inactivated influenza vaccine. Study results and caveats: Authors suggested each seasonal flu vaccination may recruit only limited numbers of new T cells.

Each CDR3 protein is one row after TCRdb ran MiXCR on the RT-PCR reads. The sample consists of about 480,000 distinct CDR3 sequences, about 25% of them appearing once. At least ten counts were recorded for this clonotype. Antigen: not known. The V gene end was trimmed by 1 base and the J gene end by 9 bases; junction bases not matched to a gene: 9. There are 15 residues in the CDR3. Germline CDR1 and CDR2: SGHDT and YYEEEE. The chain combines TRBV5-6 with TRBJ2-1, with 8 positions matching TRBD2. The sequencing here drew on CD4+ T cells sorted from PBMCs, taken 5 days after vaccination. This TCR derives from a man aged 50 to 60 who received an inactivated influenza vaccine. The DNA of the CDR3 is TGTGCCAGCAGCTTGTCGGGACTAGGATCGACTGAGCAGTTCTTC. It is translated as CASSLSGLGSTEQFF.